The 13 T cell receptor beta chains below all came from one sample that was sequenced in a study of chemoradiotherapy in HPV16-positive cancers. Here immunoSEQ multiplex PCR was the method, and the copy in TCRdb shows in-frame clones only, minus some. Counted here are about 21,000 clones, around 85% occurring once; the ten biggest clones make up about 4.6%. Sequencing used blood, obtained from a patient who underwent chemoradiotherapy. The receptors derive from a human donor with HPV-associated anogenital cancer.

This clone came up once. The CDR3 coding sequence is TGTGCCAGCACACAGGGGAATCAGCCCCAGCATTTT. This codes for CASTQGNQPQHF. The gene calls are TRBV6-1 and TRBJ1-5; 7 bases map to TRBD1. CDR1 MNHNS and CDR2 SASEGT come from the germline V gene. The CDR3 is made up of 12 amino acids. With V trimmed by 7 bases and J by 4 bases, 1 base remained unmatched.

V and J are TRBV30 and TRBJ1-5; weak D call: TRBD1 (5 bases). The CDR3 runs 15 residues. The germline V and J ends were trimmed by 4 bases and 2 bases, with 15 bases remaining between them. Germline V lookup: CDR1 GTSNPN, CDR2 SVGIG (reference sequence). The CDR3 nucleotides read TGTGCCTGGAAGGGCCAGGGCGGCGGCAATCAGCCCCAGCATTTT. Amino acids: CAWKGQGGGNQPQHF.

The chain has TRBV7-6 and TRBJ2-5; D might be TRBD2 (5 bases). This CDR3 contains 14 residues. The V and J ends lost 4 bases and 7 bases respectively, with 16 bases between them. CDR1 SGHVS and CDR2 FNYEAQ come from the germline V gene. The CDR3 region has the DNA TGTGCCAGCAGCTCTACTAGGACGGTGGGGACCCAGTACTTC. It specifies CASSSTRTVGTQYF.

The chain joins TRBV7-9 to TRBJ2-2, with 7 bases fitting TRBD1. Per the germline V gene, CDR1 is SEHNR and CDR2 is FQNEAQ (reference sequence). V was clipped by 2 bases and J by 3 bases; unmatched bases: 3. The length of the CDR3 is 15 residues. CDR3 DNA sequence: TGTGCCAGCAGCTTATCAGGGGGAGACACCGGGGAGCTGTTTTTT. Protein: CASSLSGGDTGELFF.

This sequence joins TRBV19 and TRBJ2-1; D remains unclear. Germline assignment: CDR1 LNHDA and CDR2 SQIVND (reference sequence). Trimming shortened V by 4 bases and J by 4 bases, and 8 bases separated the two germline ends. The CDR3 loop spans 13 amino acids. DNA for the CDR3: TGTGCCAGTAGTAGGCAATCTTACAATGAGCAGTTCTTC. It specifies CASSRQSYNEQFF.

The V call is TRBV18, the J call TRBJ2-7, with 7 bases matching TRBD1. Looked up from germline, CDR1 is KGHSH and CDR2 is LQKENI. This CDR3 spans 14 amino acids. The V and J ends lost 3 bases and 0 bases, in that order; junction bases with no gene match: 2. Here the CDR3 reads CASSPGQTSYEQYF. The CDR3 bases are TGTGCCAGCTCACCGGGACAGACCTCCTACGAGCAGTACTTC. Looking up the rest from reference TRBV18 and TRBJ2-7 gives the full variable domain: NAGVMQNPRHLVRRRGQEARLRCSPMKGHSHVYWYRQLPEEGLKFMVYLQKENIIDESGMPKERFSAEFPKEGPSILRIQQVVRGDSAAYFCASSPGQTSYEQYFGPGTRLTVT.

This chain uses TRBV6-5 with TRBJ1-2, with a possible D match to TRBD1 (6 bases). Trimming pared 6 bases from V and 7 bases from J, leaving 21 bases between. The CDR3 contains 15 residues. CDR1 is MNHEY and CDR2 is SVGAGI in the germline V gene. The CDR3 loop is CASSSTTGHPGGYTF. The CDR3 DNA follows: TGTGCCAGCAGCAGTACGACAGGTCACCCGGGTGGCTACACCTTC.

The chain has TRBV9 and TRBJ2-5, with 8 bases aligning to TRBD2. Trimming removed 3 bases from V and 3 bases from J; junction bases left unmatched: 7. The V gene's germline CDR1 is SGDLS and CDR2 YYNGEE. CDR3 length equals 15 residues. The CDR3 nucleotides read TGTGCCAGCAGCGGGGCGGGAGGCGTGGAAGAGACCCAGTACTTC. Translated: CASSGAGGVEETQYF.

This chain joins TRBV2 and TRBJ2-2; perhaps TRBD1 as D (6 bases). Germline V gene sequence: CDR1 SNHLY, CDR2 FYNNEI. The CDR3 runs 14 residues. V was trimmed by 8 bases and J by 7 bases, leaving 17 bases between them. The chain's CDR3 is CASGGSPISGELFF. CDR3 nucleotides: TGTGCCAGCGGGGGCAGCCCCATAAGCGGGGAGCTGTTTTTT.

The V call is TRBV10-2, the J call TRBJ1-5; TRBD1 matches at 7 bases. The CDR3 has 14 residues. Germline V CDR1 and CDR2: WSHSY, SAAADI. With 6 bases clipped from V and 4 bases from J, the junction kept 6 bases outside the gene matches. The CDR3 reads CASSRDSRNQPQHF. The CDR3 DNA is TGCGCCAGCAGCCGGGACAGCCGAAATCAGCCCCAGCATTTT.

The chain recombines TRBV6-6 with TRBJ2-7, with D uncertain. Germline CDR1 is MNHNY and CDR2 is SVGAGI (reference sequence). V was trimmed by 2 bases and J by 2 bases, leaving 10 bases between them. The CDR3 loop spans 14 amino acids. CDR3 amino acids: CASSYTRGTYEQYF. CDR3 nucleotides: TGTGCCAGCAGTTACACCCGAGGCACCTACGAGCAGTACTTC.

The genes are TRBV7-9 and TRBJ2-3, with 8 nucleotides matching TRBD1. V was clipped by 5 bases and J by 1 base; unmatched bases: 5. This CDR3 has 15 amino acids. Per the germline V gene, CDR1 is SEHNR and CDR2 is FQNEAQ (reference sequence). In nucleotides, the CDR3 is TGTGCCAGCAGCCCGACAGGGGCGGGCACAGATACGCAGTATTTT. It translates to CASSPTGAGTDTQYF.

This clone was found once. The V and J genes are TRBV11-2 and TRBJ2-1, with 9 bases lining up with TRBD2. The CDR3 consists of 14 residues. V lost 6 bases, J lost 2 bases, and 2 bases stayed unmatched. Germline V gene sequence: CDR1 SGHAT, CDR2 FQNNGV. CDR3 DNA sequence: TGTGCCAGCAGGACTAGCGGAACCTACAATGAGCAGTTCTTC. Amino acid sequence: CASRTSGTYNEQFF.